This is a list of T cell receptor beta chains from one sample in a study of T cell responses to AZD1222 COVID-19 vaccine. Here immunoSEQ multiplex PCR was the method, and the copy in TCRdb shows in-frame clones only, minus some. Of around 150,000 clones in the sample, around 90% were seen once. Sequencing was performed on peripheral blood, taken 28 days after the second AZD1222 dose. The receptors derive from an adult who received the AZD1222 COVID-19 vaccine. Both conserved end residues are trimmed from each CDR3. Each record gives: J gene, V gene, CDR3 protein.

TRBJ1-2 | TRBV19 | ASSIGLAYT
TRBJ1-4 | TRBV2 | ASTGNEKLF
TRBJ1-1 | TRBV28 | ASSLSYARGRDTEAF
TRBJ2-7 | TRBV3-1/TRBV3-2 | ASSQGSFKQY
TRBJ2-2 | TRBV4-2 | ASSPGAAGVTGELF
TRBJ2-1 | TRBV7-2 | ASSSTANEQF
TRBJ2-5 | TRBV5-6 | ASSLAVGTGGQETQY
TRBJ1-6 | TRBV10-1 | ASSEYDGQGNNSPLH
TRBJ1-2 | TRBV30 | AWSVLFWARGSRKDNYGYT
TRBJ2-7 | TRBV18 | ASSRSVLAGGVPYEQY
TRBJ1-4 | TRBV18 | ASSMVLVGGGGEKLF
TRBJ1-2 | TRBV29-1 | SVESLGGYGYT
TRBJ2-7 | TRBV28 | ASGTASYEQY
TRBJ2-7 | TRBV29-1 | SVEGMPSGSSYEQY
TRBJ1-2 | TRBV6-2/TRBV6-3 | ASSPRRKFIRYT
TRBJ1-5 | TRBV28 | ASRLPGQGLLYQPQH
TRBJ1-1 | TRBV10-3 | AINPDYMNTEAF
TRBJ1-3 | TRBV7-9 | ASSLVGNTIY
TRBJ1-4 | TRBV5-8 | ASKKQVNEKLF
TRBJ2-3 | TRBV7-8 | ASSRQTDTQY
TRBJ2-7 | TRBV5-1 | ASSLAGTGAYEQY
TRBJ2-1 | TRBV7-2 | ASSSPGLAGHEQF
TRBJ1-2 | TRBV30 | AWTVLTPQGYT
TRBJ2-2 | TRBV2 | ASSEREANTGELF
TRBJ2-3 | TRBV7-9 | ATSDTQY
TRBJ2-1 | TRBV21-1 | ASSKAPGGSYNEQF
TRBJ2-5 | TRBV12-5 | ASGPSGRMETQY
TRBJ1-1 | TRBV19 | ASSQGDTEAF
TRBJ2-2 | TRBV28 | ASSTNTGELF
TRBJ2-1 | TRBV18 | ASSPAGAGWGNEQF
TRBJ1-4 | TRBV29-1 | SGSSGTDYEKLF
TRBJ2-2 | TRBV9 | ASSVQSGSGAGELF
TRBJ2-7 | TRBV5-1 | ASIKVRRGVYEQY
TRBJ1-5 | TRBV10-3 | AISSQDSNQPQH
TRBJ2-7 | TRBV6-5 | ASRYGSGRYEQY
TRBJ1-2 | TRBV6-5 | ASRGGGSGYT
TRBJ2-2 | TRBV10-1 | ASSDPGGTGELF
TRBJ1-4 | TRBV28 | ASSFAGATNEKLF
TRBJ1-3 | TRBV7-9 | ASSFTGLGGNTIY
TRBJ2-7 | TRBV7-9 | ASSTINEQY
TRBJ1-1 | TRBV4-1 | ASSQDPTPPF
TRBJ1-1 | TRBV2 | ASSGDTEAF
TRBJ2-1 | TRBV11-3 | ASSPRGSSGNNEQF
TRBJ1-2 | TRBV2 | AVFRQGRNYGYT
TRBJ1-1 | TRBV7-9 | ASSREGVRAF
TRBJ1-2 | TRBV5-5 | ASSLAANGYT
TRBJ1-3 | TRBV30 | AWGGGNTIY
TRBJ1-2 | TRBV7-6 | ASSPTKWGGYT
TRBJ2-7 | TRBV7-9 | ASSLPLAGGAEQY
TRBJ2-1 | TRBV9 | ASSAPPSGSYNEQF
TRBJ1-3 | TRBV5-1 | ASSLALGSGNTIY
TRBJ2-1 | TRBV6-5 | ASIGRSSYNEQF
TRBJ2-7 | TRBV7-9 | ASSLASTGPWEEQY